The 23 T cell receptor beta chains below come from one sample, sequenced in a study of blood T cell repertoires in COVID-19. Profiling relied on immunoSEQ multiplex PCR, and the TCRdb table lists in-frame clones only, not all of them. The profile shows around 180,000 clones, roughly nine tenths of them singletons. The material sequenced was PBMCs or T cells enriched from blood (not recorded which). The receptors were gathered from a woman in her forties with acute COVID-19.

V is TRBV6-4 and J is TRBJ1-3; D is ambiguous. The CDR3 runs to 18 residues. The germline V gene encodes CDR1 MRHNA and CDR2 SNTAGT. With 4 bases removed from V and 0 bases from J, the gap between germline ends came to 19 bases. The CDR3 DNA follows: TGTGCCAGCAGTGTCTCCCCAAGAACCCAACACTCTGGAAACACCATATATTTT. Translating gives CASSVSPRTQHSGNTIYF.

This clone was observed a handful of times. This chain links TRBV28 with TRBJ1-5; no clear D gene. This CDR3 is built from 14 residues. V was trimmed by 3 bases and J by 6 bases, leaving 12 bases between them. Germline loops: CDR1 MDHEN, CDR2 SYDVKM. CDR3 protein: CASSLSRVRQPQHF. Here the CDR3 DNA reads TGTGCCAGCAGTTTGTCCCGGGTTCGTCAGCCCCAGCATTTT.

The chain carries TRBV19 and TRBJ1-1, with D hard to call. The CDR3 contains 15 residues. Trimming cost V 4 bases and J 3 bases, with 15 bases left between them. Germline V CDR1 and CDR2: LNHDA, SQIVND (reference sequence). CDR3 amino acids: CASSTQTITDTEAFF. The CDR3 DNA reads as TGTGCCAGTAGTACCCAGACAATAACTGACACTGAAGCTTTCTTT.

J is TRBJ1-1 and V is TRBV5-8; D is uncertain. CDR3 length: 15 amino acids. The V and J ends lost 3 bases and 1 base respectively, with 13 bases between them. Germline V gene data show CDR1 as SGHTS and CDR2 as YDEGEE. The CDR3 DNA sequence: TGTGCCAGCAGCTACTCTGCCGGGAGGAACACTGAAGCTTTCTTT. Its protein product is CASSYSAGRNTEAFF. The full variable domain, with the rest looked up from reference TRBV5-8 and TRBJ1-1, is EAGVTQSPTHLIKTRGQQATLRCSPISGHTSVYWYQQALGLGLQFLLWYDEGEERNRGNFPPRFSGRQFPNYSSELNVNALELEDSALYLCASSYSAGRNTEAFFGQGTRLTVV.

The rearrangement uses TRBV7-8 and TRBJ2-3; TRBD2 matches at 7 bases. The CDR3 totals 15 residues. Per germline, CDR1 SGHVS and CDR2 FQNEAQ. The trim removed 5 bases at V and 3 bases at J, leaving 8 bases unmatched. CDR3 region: CASSRQGGSTDTQYF. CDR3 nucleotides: TGTGCCAGCAGCCGCCAGGGCGGGAGTACAGATACGCAGTATTTT.

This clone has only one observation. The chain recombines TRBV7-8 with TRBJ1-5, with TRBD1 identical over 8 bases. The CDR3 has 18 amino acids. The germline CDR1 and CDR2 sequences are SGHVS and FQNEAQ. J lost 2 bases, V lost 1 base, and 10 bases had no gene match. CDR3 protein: CASSLGPGGGLRNQPQHF. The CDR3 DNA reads TGTGCCAGCAGCTTAGGACCAGGGGGCGGGTTACGCAATCAGCCCCAGCATTTT.

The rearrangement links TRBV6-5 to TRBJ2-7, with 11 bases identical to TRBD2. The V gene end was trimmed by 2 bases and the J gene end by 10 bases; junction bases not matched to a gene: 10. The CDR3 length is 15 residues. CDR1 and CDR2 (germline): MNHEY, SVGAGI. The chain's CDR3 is CASSYTSGSGSGQYF. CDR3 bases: TGTGCCAGCAGTTACACTAGCGGGAGTGGTTCTGGACAGTACTTC.

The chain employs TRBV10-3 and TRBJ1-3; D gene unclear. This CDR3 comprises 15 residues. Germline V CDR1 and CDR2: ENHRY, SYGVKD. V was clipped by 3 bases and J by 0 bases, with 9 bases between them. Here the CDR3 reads CAISDSGLSGNTIYF. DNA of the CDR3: TGTGCCATCAGTGACTCGGGTCTCTCTGGAAACACCATATATTTT.

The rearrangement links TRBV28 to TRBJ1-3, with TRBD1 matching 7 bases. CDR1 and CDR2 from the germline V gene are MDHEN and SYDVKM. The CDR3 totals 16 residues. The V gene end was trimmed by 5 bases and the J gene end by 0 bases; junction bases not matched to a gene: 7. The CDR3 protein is CASSNERGHSGNTIYF. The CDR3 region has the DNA TGTGCCAGCAGTAACGAAAGGGGGCACTCTGGAAACACCATATATTTT.

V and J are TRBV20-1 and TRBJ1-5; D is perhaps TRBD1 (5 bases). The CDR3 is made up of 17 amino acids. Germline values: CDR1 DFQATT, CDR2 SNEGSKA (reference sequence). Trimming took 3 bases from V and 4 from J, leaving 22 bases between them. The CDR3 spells CSASRGFPGTPNQPQHF. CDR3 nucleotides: TGCAGTGCTAGTAGGGGCTTCCCGGGCACCCCGAATCAGCCCCAGCATTTT.

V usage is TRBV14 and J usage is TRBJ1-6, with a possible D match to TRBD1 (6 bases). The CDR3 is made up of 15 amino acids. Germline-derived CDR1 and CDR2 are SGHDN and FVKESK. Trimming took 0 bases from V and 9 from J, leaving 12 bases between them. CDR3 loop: CASSQDVGAGSPLHF. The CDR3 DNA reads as TGTGCCAGCAGCCAAGATGTGGGGGCTGGTTCACCCCTCCACTTT.

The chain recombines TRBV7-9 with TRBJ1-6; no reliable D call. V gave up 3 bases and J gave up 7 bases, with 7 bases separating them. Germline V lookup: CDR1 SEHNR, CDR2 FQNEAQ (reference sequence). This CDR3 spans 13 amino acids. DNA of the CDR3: TGTGCCAGCAGCTTCGAGGGAAATTCACCCCTCCACTTT. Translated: CASSFEGNSPLHF.

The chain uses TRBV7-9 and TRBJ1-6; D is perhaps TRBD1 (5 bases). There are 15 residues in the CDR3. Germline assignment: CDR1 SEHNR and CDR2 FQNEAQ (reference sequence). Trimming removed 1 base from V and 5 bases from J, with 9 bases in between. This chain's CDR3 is CASSLGGRDNSPLHF. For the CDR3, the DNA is TGTGCCAGCAGCTTAGGGGGCAGGGATAATTCACCCCTCCACTTT. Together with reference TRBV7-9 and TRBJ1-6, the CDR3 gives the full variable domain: DTGVSQNPRHKITKRGQNVTFRCDPISEHNRLYWYRQTLGQGPEFLTYFQNEAQLEKSRLLSDRFSAERPKGSFSTLEIQRTEQGDSAMYLCASSLGGRDNSPLHFGNGTRLTVT.

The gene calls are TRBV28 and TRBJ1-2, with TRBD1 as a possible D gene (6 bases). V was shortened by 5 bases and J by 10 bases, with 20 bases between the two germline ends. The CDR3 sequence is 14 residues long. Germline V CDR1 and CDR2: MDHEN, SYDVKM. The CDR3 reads CASSHRRGGDDYTF. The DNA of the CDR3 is TGTGCCAGCAGTCACCGGAGGGGGGGCGACGACTACACCTTC.

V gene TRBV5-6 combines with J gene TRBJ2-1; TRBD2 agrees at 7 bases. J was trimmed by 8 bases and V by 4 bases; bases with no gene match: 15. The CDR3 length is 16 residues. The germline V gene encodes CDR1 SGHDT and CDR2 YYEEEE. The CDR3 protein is CASSITGRAKMDEQFF. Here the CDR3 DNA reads TGTGCCAGCAGCATAACGGGGAGGGCTAAGATGGATGAGCAGTTCTTC.

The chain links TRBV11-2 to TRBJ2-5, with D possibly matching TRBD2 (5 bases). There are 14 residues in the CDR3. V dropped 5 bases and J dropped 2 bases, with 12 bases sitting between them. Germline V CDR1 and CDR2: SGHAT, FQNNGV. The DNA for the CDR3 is TGTGCCAGCAGCCCCTTGGGCGGGCAAGAGACCCAGTACTTC. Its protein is CASSPLGGQETQYF.

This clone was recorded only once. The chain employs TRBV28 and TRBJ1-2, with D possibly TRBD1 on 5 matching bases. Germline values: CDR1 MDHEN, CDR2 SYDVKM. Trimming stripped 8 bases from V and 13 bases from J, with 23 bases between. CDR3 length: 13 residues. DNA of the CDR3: TGTGCCAGCGGGCGCTGGACGGACCCTGACAGCACCTTC. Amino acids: CASGRWTDPDSTF.

The CDR3 is CASSLAESEFEKLFF. The CDR3 DNA reads as TGTGCCAGCAGCTTAGCTGAGTCGGAGTTTGAAAAACTGTTTTTT. V is TRBV7-9 and J is TRBJ1-4; no firm D call. The CDR3 consists of 15 residues. Trimming stripped 0 bases from V and 7 bases from J, with 12 bases between. Per the germline V gene, CDR1 is SEHNR and CDR2 is FQNEAQ (reference sequence).

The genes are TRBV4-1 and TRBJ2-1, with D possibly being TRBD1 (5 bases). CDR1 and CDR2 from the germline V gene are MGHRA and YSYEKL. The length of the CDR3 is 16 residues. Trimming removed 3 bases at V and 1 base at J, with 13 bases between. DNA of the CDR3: TGCGCCAGCAGCCAGCAGGGATCTCTTTCCTACAATGAGCAGTTCTTC. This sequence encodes CASSQQGSLSYNEQFF.

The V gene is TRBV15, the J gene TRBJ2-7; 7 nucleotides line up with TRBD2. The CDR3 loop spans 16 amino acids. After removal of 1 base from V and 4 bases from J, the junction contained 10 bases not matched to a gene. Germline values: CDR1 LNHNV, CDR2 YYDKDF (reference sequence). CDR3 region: CATSRVQRGSLYEQYF. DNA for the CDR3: TGTGCCACCAGCAGAGTTCAGCGCGGGAGTTTATACGAGCAGTACTTC.

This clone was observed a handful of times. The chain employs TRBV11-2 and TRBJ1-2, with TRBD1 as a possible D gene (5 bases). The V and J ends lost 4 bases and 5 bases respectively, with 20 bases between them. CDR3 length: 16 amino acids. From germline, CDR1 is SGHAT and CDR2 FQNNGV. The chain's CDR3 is CASSSNFRGLGYGYTF. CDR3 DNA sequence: TGTGCCAGCAGCTCCAACTTCCGGGGACTGGGGTATGGCTACACCTTC.

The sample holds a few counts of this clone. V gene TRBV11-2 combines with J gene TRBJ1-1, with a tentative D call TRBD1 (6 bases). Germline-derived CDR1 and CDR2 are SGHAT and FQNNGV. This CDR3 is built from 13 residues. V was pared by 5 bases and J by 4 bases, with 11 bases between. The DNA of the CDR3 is TGTGCCAGCAGCCAGGGGTGGGGCACTGAAGCTTTCTTT. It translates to CASSQGWGTEAFF.

The CDR3 sequence: CASGLGPPKAGGTDTQYF. For the CDR3, the DNA is TGTGCTAGTGGTTTGGGCCCCCCGAAAGCGGGGGGCACAGATACGCAGTATTTT. This sequence joins TRBV12-5 and TRBJ2-3; 8 nucleotides line up with TRBD2. Germline assignment: CDR1 LGHNT and CDR2 FRNRAP. Germline trimming cut 1 base from V and 1 base from J; bases unmatched to any gene: 10. CDR3 size: 18 residues.